Included here is one TCR beta chain sequence, with context. The antigen remains unidentified. Assay used: immunoSEQ multiplex PCR; TCRdb lists only in-frame clones, some missing. The table lists tens of thousands of clones, 75% to 95% of them singletons. The V segment lost 4 bases and the J segment 0 bases; nucleotides outside the gene matches: 4. CDR1 is MNHEY, CDR2 SMNVEV, per germline (reference sequence). This CDR3 has 15 amino acids. Time point reported: peripheral blood 6 weeks after treatment start. The data were taken from a study of PD-L1 blockade in urothelial cancer. About the research overall: Patients started atezolizumab in the mid-2010s, 1,200 mg intravenously every 3 weeks. Once treatment had started, blood was analyzed at 3 weeks (second dose) and again at 6 weeks.

Study findings and constraints: Tumor-associated clones in blood expanded more at 3 weeks in durable-benefit patients.

The receptor comes from a man between 65 and 85 years old with urothelial cancer. The material was PBMCs, obtained around atezolizumab (anti-PD-L1) treatment. V gene TRBV27 combines with J gene TRBJ2-5; TRBD1 matches at 8 bases. The CDR3, as DNA: TGTGCCAGCAGTTCAGGACAGGGTAACCAAGAGACCCAGTACTTC. It is translated as CASSSGQGNQETQYF.